This T cell receptor (beta chain) was observed in a study of tumor-infiltrating lymphocytes in primary liver carcinoma. Study-wide background: Patients comprised men and women whose ages fell between 30 and 69 years. All lesions had stage T1-T3 N0M0 and 4.2 to 10 cm widths.

A constant-region primer served to make TCR beta cDNA from roughly 500 ng total RNA. Slightly modified ARM-PCR served as the procedure for the TCR beta libraries. These libraries came from three rounds of nested multiplex PCR. Both of the initial two PCR rounds ran for about 9 cycles and employed TRBV1-TRBV30 forward primers alongside a C-beta reverse primer. A single record per CDR3 protein comes from TCRdb applying MiXCR to the multiplex PCR reads. The table shows about 60,000 distinct CDR3 sequences, with about two thirds occurring only once. The study co-extracted DNA and RNA from about 19-30 mg of unsorted bulk tissue. Germline V gene lookup returns CDR1 SEHNR and CDR2 FQNEAQ (reference sequence). Including both end residues, the CDR3 is 14 amino acids long. Whole-study findings and limits: It was in tumors, not blood, that the top-250-clone fraction was significantly higher (p = 0.039). Tumor region pairs shared more overlap than did tumor-adjacent and tumor-blood pairs.

Points on this clonotype: Its antigen is undetermined. A read error may explain this, as a much larger clone is one base away. The CDR3 does not close with the conserved phenylalanine or tryptophan, likely indicating a read error. No DNA is shown, since the ends of the CDR3 on it are uncertain; the CDR3 is the one TCRdb lists.

This sequence was found in a man between 40 and 49 years old with primary liver carcinoma and hepatitis B virus infection. The chain employs TRBV7-9 and TRBJ1-2; no check of the table's D call, TRBD1, against the DNA was made. Sequenced sample: liver tumor tissue from sampling region 4. Subset indicated: tumor region T4, right-lateral pole. CDR3 protein: CASSQAGGYEGHTI.